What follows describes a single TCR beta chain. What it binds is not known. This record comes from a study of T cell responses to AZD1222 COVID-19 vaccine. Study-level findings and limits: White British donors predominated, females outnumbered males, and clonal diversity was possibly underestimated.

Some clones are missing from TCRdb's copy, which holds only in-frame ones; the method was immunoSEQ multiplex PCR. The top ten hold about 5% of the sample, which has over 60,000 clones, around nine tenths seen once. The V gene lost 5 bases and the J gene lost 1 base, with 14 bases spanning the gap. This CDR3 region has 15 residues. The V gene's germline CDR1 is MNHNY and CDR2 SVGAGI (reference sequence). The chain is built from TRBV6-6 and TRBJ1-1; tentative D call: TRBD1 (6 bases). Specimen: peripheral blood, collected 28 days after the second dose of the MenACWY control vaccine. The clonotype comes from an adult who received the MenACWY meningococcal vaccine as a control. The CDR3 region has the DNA TGTGCCAGCAGTAGACCCGGGACACAGAACACTGAAGCTTTCTTT. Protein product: CASSRPGTQNTEAFF.